The present TCR beta chain was sequenced within a study of siplizumab effects on memory and regulatory T cells. Study observations and caveats: Alloreactive sequences tracing back to unstimulated CD4+ memory cells fell significantly with siplizumab. For siplizumab cultures, the suppressive function of their proliferating Tregs was not confirmed. Of the alloreactive clones, only a minor fraction mapped to unstimulated subsets.

The CDR3 runs 14 residues. Looked up from germline, CDR1 is SGHRS and CDR2 is YFSETQ. Trimming took 4 bases from V and 6 from J, leaving 17 bases between them. Assay used: immunoSEQ multiplex PCR; TCRdb lists only in-frame clones, some missing. The sample includes approximately 100,000 clones, about 91% seen only once; the top ten take 0.55% to 0.85%. On this clone: Its target is unknown.

The sequence derives from a human donor in good health. The rearrangement links TRBV5-1 to TRBJ2-7; D is perhaps TRBD2 (6 bases). Sequences were obtained from Tregs sorted from blood. The CDR3: CASSGGTLRTEQYF. The CDR3 region has the DNA TGCGCCAGCAGCGGGGGGACCTTAAGGACCGAGCAGTACTTC.